This T cell receptor (beta chain) derives from a study of early T cells in non-severe SARS-CoV-2 infection. Turning to the study itself: Investigators sequenced bulk RNA drawn from unsorted whole blood, and chains remained unpaired.

Study-wide points: Using VDJdb, the matching emphasized anti-spike CD8 responses while missing private and CD4 specificities.

Concerning this clonotype: Its antigen is as yet unknown. This is likely a read error, given that the CDR3 carries no conserved phenylalanine or tryptophan at its end.

Trimming took off 7 bases at V and 1 base at J, with 13 bases between the two ends. Per germline, CDR1 MNHNS and CDR2 SASEGT. The CDR3 has 14 amino acids. The TCR library protocol was used to attach unique molecular identifiers. These identifiers were attached to individual cDNA molecules. MiXCR, run by TCRdb on the 5' RACE reads, gives a single entry per CDR3 protein. The sample records 85,000 to 95,000 distinct CDR3 sequences, roughly 14% being singletons. The J gene is TRBJ2-5, the V gene TRBV6-1; unclear D gene. This sequence originates from an adult who was a healthcare worker with PCR-confirmed SARS-CoV-2 infection or an uninfected control (not recorded which). Sequenced material: whole blood. CDR3 sequence reads: CASNPHLRQETQYS. CDR3 nucleotides: TGTGCCAGCAACCCCCATCTGCGCCAAGAGACCCAGTACTCC.